A selection of T cell receptor beta chains follows, all from one sample in a study of cytomegalovirus exposure and HLA in healthy donors. Sequencing was performed with immunoSEQ multiplex PCR; in TCRdb, only in-frame clones are kept and a portion is missing. The sample shows fewer than 150,000 clones, roughly three quarters of them seen only once. The specimen was PBMCs. The receptors stem from a man between 18 and 35 years old in good health and CMV-seronegative. The CDR3 runs from the conserved cysteine through the conserved F or W. D genes are given only for firm matches. Not all rows give a size; the values are once, few, many and, for expanded clones, a class.

>16|TRBV7-8|TRBJ1-5|TRBD1|NA
TGTGCCAGCAGCTTAGCGCTAACAGGGGCAGAACAGCCCCAGCATTTT
CASSLALTGAEQPQHF
>18|TRBV9|TRBJ2-2|TRBD2|NA
TGTGCCAGCAGCGGACTAGCGGGGGGAGTCATGAACACCGGGGAGCTGTTTTTT
CASSGLAGGVMNTGELFF
>16|TRBV6-5|TRBJ1-2|TRBD1|NA
TGTGCCAGCAGTTACCTCGGGACAGGGGAGCGGTATGGCTACACCTTC
CASSYLGTGERYGYTF
>13|TRBV2|TRBJ2-1|TRBD1|NA
TGTGCCAGCAGCTGGGGACAGAACAATGAGCAGTTCTTC
CASSWGQNNEQFF
>15|TRBV28|TRBJ1-2|TRBD1|NA
TGTGCCAGCAGCCTCGGGACAGCAGCTAACTATGGCTACACCTTC
CASSLGTAANYGYTF
>15|TRBV7-9|TRBJ1-5|NA|NA
TGTGCCAGCAGCCAGGCGGGCAGGGGAAACCAGCCCCAGCATTTT
CASSQAGRGNQPQHF
>15|TRBV2|TRBJ2-5|TRBD2|NA
TGTGCCAGCAGTGATCCGAGCGGGAGCGTAGAGACCCAGTACTTC
CASSDPSGSVETQYF
>18|TRBV27|TRBJ2-1|TRBD2|NA
TGTGCCAGCAGTTTATCGGGGACCAGTTCGGGACTAGAAAATGAGCAGTTCTTC
CASSLSGTSSGLENEQFF
>19|TRBV5-1|TRBJ2-1|TRBD2|NA
TGCGCCAGCAGCTCGACGGGACTAGCGGGGGGGCCGCGGGAGAATGAGCAGTTCTTC
CASSSTGLAGGPRENEQFF
>18|TRBV7-9|TRBJ2-1|TRBD2|once
TGTGCCAGCAGCTCCAGCGGACTAGCGGGAGGGCGGCGGCATGAGCAGTTCTTC
CASSSSGLAGGRRHEQFF
>14|TRBV6-6|TRBJ2-3|TRBD2|NA
TGTGCCAGCAGTCCCAGCGGGAACACAGATACGCAGTATTTT
CASSPSGNTDTQYF
>15|TRBV11-2|TRBJ2-2|TRBD1|few
TGTGCCAGCAGCCTATGGACAGGGGACACCGGGGAGCTGTTTTTT
CASSLWTGDTGELFF
>14|TRBV28|TRBJ1-4|TRBD1|NA
TGTGCCAGCAGTCGACAGGGGCTTAATGAAAAACTGTTTTTT
CASSRQGLNEKLFF
>13|TRBV19|TRBJ2-3|NA|NA
TGTGCCAGTAGTATGTCTCTAACAGATACGCAGTATTTT
CASSMSLTDTQYF
>14|TRBV6-5|TRBJ1-6|NA|NA
TGTGCCAGCCCCGGGGGGGCGGACAATTCACCCCTCCACTTT
CASPGGADNSPLHF
>19|TRBV11-2|TRBJ1-1|NA|few
TGTGCCAGCAGCTATCCCAACGGACAGACGTGGAGCTGGGACACTGAAGCTTTCTTT
CASSYPNGQTWSWDTEAFF
>16|TRBV4-2|TRBJ1-2|TRBD1|NA
TGTGCCAGCAGCCAAGACGTACAGGGGGTCGACTATGGCTACACCTTC
CASSQDVQGVDYGYTF
>15|TRBV13|TRBJ1-1|NA|few
TGTGCCAGCACCTGGGGCTACCGGGGGAGCACTGAAGCTTTCTTT
CASTWGYRGSTEAFF
>15|TRBV7-6|TRBJ2-7|NA|NA
TGTGCCAGCAGCTTAGAGGGGGGGCGCAGCTACGAGCAGTACTTC
CASSLEGGRSYEQYF
>16|TRBV7-2|TRBJ1-2|TRBD1|once
TGTGCCAGCAGCCAAGGGGGCATGGCGGGTTCGTATGGCTACACCTTC
CASSQGGMAGSYGYTF
>18|TRBV2|TRBJ1-6|TRBD1|NA
TGTGCCAGCAGCCCCGGGACAGGGGCCCTCCTCTATAATTCACCCCTCCACTTT
CASSPGTGALLYNSPLHF
>13|TRBV7-8|TRBJ1-1|NA|few
TGTGCCAGCAGCTTATATGGCAGCACTGAAGCTTTCTTT
CASSLYGSTEAFF
>19|TRBV5-1|TRBJ2-1|TRBD2|NA
TGCGCCAGCAGCCCGGGACTAGCGGGTTACTTCTACAAGGACAATGAGCAGTTCTTC
CASSPGLAGYFYKDNEQFF
>14|TRBV7-2|TRBJ1-4|TRBD1|once
TGTGCCAGCAGCTCGACAGGGGGCTATGAAAAACTGTTTTTT
CASSSTGGYEKLFF
>13|TRBV5-1|TRBJ2-1|NA|few
TGCGCCAGCAGCCAGGGCGGGGATCGGGGGCAGTTCTTC
CASSQGGDRGQFF
>16|TRBV5-6|TRBJ2-5|TRBD2|once
TGTGCCAGCAGCCCGGGGGTCTCTAGCGGACAAGAGACCCAGTACTTC
CASSPGVSSGQETQYF
>14|TRBV19|TRBJ2-7|TRBD2|few
TGTGCCAGTAGTGACCTAGCGGGGCCTTACGAGCAGTACTTC
CASSDLAGPYEQYF
>16|TRBV5-1|TRBJ2-3|TRBD1|few
TGCGCCAGCAGTCCGCAACCGGGACAGGGGGCGAGTACGCAGTATTTT
CASSPQPGQGASTQYF
>13|TRBV11-2|TRBJ1-1|TRBD1|NA
TGTGCCAGCCGGGACAGCCTGAACACTGAAGCTTTCTTT
CASRDSLNTEAFF
>14|TRBV11-2|TRBJ1-2|NA|NA
TGTGCCAGCAGCTTAGAAGTAGGGGGTGCCGGCTACACCTTC
CASSLEVGGAGYTF
>19|TRBV7-7|TRBJ2-7|TRBD2|NA
TGTGCCAGCAGCCCATCTCTAGCGGGAGGGTCCCTAAGCTCCTACGAGCAGTACTTC
CASSPSLAGGSLSSYEQYF
>18|TRBV6-1|TRBJ2-3|TRBD2|few
TGTGCCAGCAGTGGGCTAGCGGGAGCTTCCGCGGGGAGAGATACGCAGTATTTT
CASSGLAGASAGRDTQYF
>15|TRBV7-3|TRBJ1-2|NA|NA
TGTGCCAGCAGCTTACAGGGAGGGGGTAACTATGGCTACACCTTC
CASSLQGGGNYGYTF
>13|TRBV27|TRBJ1-4|NA|NA
TGTGCCAGCAGTCCCCAGGCTGTTGAAAAACTGTTTTTT
CASSPQAVEKLFF
>17|TRBV25-1|TRBJ2-6|TRBD1|NA
TGTGCCATCAAAGGGGGGACAGGAGTCTCTGGGGCCAACGTCCTGACTTTC
CAIKGGTGVSGANVLTF
>13|TRBV29-1|TRBJ1-1|TRBD1|NA
TGCAGCGTGGGGACAGGGGTTAAGACTGAAGCTTTCTTT
CSVGTGVKTEAFF
>15|TRBV2|TRBJ1-5|TRBD1|NA
TGTGCCAGCAGTTCAACAGGGGGCGCAGGTCAGCCCCAGCATTTT
CASSSTGGAGQPQHF
>14|TRBV27|TRBJ1-2|NA|NA
TGTGCCAGCAGGGAGCGGGGACCTAACTATGGCTACACCTTC
CASRERGPNYGYTF
>15|TRBV6-5|TRBJ2-2|TRBD1|NA
TGTGCCAGCAGCCAGGGGACAGGACGAACCGGGGAGCTGTTTTTT
CASSQGTGRTGELFF
>13|TRBV19|TRBJ2-5|NA|NA
TGTGCCAGTAGTTTACCCGGTGGTGAGACCCAGTACTTC
CASSLPGGETQYF
>17|TRBV5-5|TRBJ2-1|TRBD2|NA
TGTGCCAGCAGCTTCCGGACTAGTTTAAGCTCCTACAATGAGCAGTTCTTC
CASSFRTSLSSYNEQFF
>15|TRBV19|TRBJ2-1|TRBD1|NA
TGTGCCAGTAGTCTTGTACAGGGGGTTTACAATGAGCAGTTCTTC
CASSLVQGVYNEQFF
>13|TRBV27|TRBJ1-1|NA|NA
TGTGCCAGCAGTTTATCTGGGGGGGGTGAAGCTTTCTTT
CASSLSGGGEAFF
>14|TRBV29-1|TRBJ2-1|NA|NA
TGCAGCGTCCCCGGGGCAGGGGTTTACAATGAGCAGTTCTTC
CSVPGAGVYNEQFF
>16|TRBV30|TRBJ1-1|NA|NA
TGTGCCTGGAGGAAGGGGCCGGACAGAAAGAACACTGAAGCTTTCTTT
CAWRKGPDRKNTEAFF
>13|TRBV29-1|TRBJ1-2|TRBD1|few
TGCAGCGTTGGAAGAGGGGGCGATTATGGCTACACCTTC
CSVGRGGDYGYTF
>17|TRBV5-1|TRBJ2-1|NA|NA
TGCGCCAGCAGCCCTGCGGTAGCGGCAGGAATCTACAATGAGCAGTTCTTC
CASSPAVAAGIYNEQFF
>17|TRBV13|TRBJ2-5|TRBD1|once
TGTGCCAGCAGCCCGGACGCGGGACAGGGGTCAGGAGAGACCCAGTACTTC
CASSPDAGQGSGETQYF
>15|TRBV15|TRBJ2-5|TRBD1|NA
TGTGCCACCAGCAGAGGGGGACAGGTGCAAGAGACCCAGTACTTC
CATSRGGQVQETQYF